Listed here are 11 T cell receptor beta chains from one sample, sequenced in a study of immune evolution from preneoplasia to lung adenocarcinoma. The protocol was immunoSEQ multiplex PCR, while the TCRdb copy is restricted to in-frame clones and leaves out a portion. Of 2,000 to 2,500 clones in the sample, about 84% are singletons; the top ten hold 3% to 4%. The sequenced sample consisted of FFPE adjacent normal lung tissue. Receptors were obtained from an older person with lung adenocarcinoma.

The chain employs TRBV5-4 and TRBJ2-5; 8 nucleotides align to TRBD2. Trimming took 0 bases from V and 5 from J; bases not matched to a gene: 6. Germline V gives CDR1 SGHNT, CDR2 YYREEE (reference sequence). The CDR3 runs to 15 residues. CDR3 coding DNA: TGTGCCAGCAGCTTGGCGGGAGGGAGTTGGGAGACCCAGTACTTC. Protein: CASSLAGGSWETQYF.

The CDR3 nucleotides read TGCGCCAGCAGCCGGAGCATGGGACAGGGATTCGATGGCTACACCTTC. This codes for CASSRSMGQGFDGYTF. The rearrangement joins TRBV4-3 to TRBJ1-2; 9 positions agree with TRBD1. V was pared by 4 bases and J by 6 bases, with 12 bases of the junction left unmatched. This CDR3 has 16 amino acids. CDR1 and CDR2 (germline): LGHNA, YSLEER.

This sequence joins TRBV4-1 and TRBJ2-2, with D perhaps TRBD2 (6 bases). The CDR3 spans 19 residues. Trimming pared 4 bases from V and 1 base from J, leaving 22 bases between. CDR1 and CDR2 (germline): MGHRA, YSYEKL. The CDR3 DNA is TGCGCCAGCAGCCTGAGGGCTCCGGGAGCCGCTCTGAACACCGGGGAGCTGTTTTTT. Protein product: CASSLRAPGAALNTGELFF.

This clone was found a few times. V and J are TRBV7-9 and TRBJ1-6; 9 bases align to TRBD1. The V and J ends lost 6 bases and 5 bases, in that order; junction bases with no gene match: 2. The CDR3 is made up of 14 amino acids. Per the germline V gene, CDR1 is SEHNR and CDR2 is FQNEAQ (reference sequence). CDR3 nucleotides: TGTGCCAGCAGAGGGACAGGGCATAATTCACCCCTCCACTTT. It codes for CASRGTGHNSPLHF.

The chain links TRBV7-9 to TRBJ1-1; D perhaps matches TRBD1 (5 bases). Trimming took 3 bases from V and 4 from J, leaving 12 bases between them. Germline V CDR1 and CDR2: SEHNR, FQNEAQ (reference sequence). The length of the CDR3 is 14 residues. CDR3 amino acids: CASSFATGRTEAFF. CDR3 coding DNA: TGTGCCAGCAGCTTTGCTACAGGTCGCACTGAAGCTTTCTTT. Based on the CDR3 plus reference TRBV7-9 and TRBJ1-1, the full variable domain is DTGVSQNPRHKITKRGQNVTFRCDPISEHNRLYWYRQTLGQGPEFLTYFQNEAQLEKSRLLSDRFSAERPKGSFSTLEIQRTEQGDSAMYLCASSFATGRTEAFFGQGTRLTVV.

This clone was recorded once. V usage is TRBV6-1 and J usage is TRBJ1-5; the D gene is possibly TRBD1 (5 bases). Trimming stripped 1 base from V and 8 bases from J, with 6 bases between. The CDR3 runs 12 residues. Germline CDR1 reads MNHNS; CDR2 reads SASEGT. The chain's CDR3 is CASSEGGKPQHF. The CDR3 DNA is TGTGCCAGCAGTGAAGGGGGGAAGCCCCAGCATTTT.

This chain joins TRBV10-2 and TRBJ2-5; D not resolved. The germline V gene has CDR1 WSHSY and CDR2 SAAADI. This CDR3 has 14 amino acids. Between the trimmed V and J ends, which lost 3 bases and 7 bases, there was a span of 15 bases. CDR3 protein: CASSDLGRFGTQYF. The CDR3 DNA reads TGCGCCAGCAGTGACCTCGGACGGTTTGGGACCCAGTACTTC.

This clone showed up just once. This chain joins TRBV11-3 and TRBJ2-7, with 7 bases lining up with TRBD2. This CDR3 has 12 residues. Trimming removed 5 bases from V and 9 bases from J; junction bases left unmatched: 7. CDR1 and CDR2 (germline): SGHNT, YENEEA. The CDR3 reads CASSVPGRGQYF. CDR3 bases: TGTGCCAGCAGCGTTCCAGGGAGGGGGCAGTACTTC.

The chain couples TRBV29-1 to TRBJ1-2; 7 bases are shared with TRBD1. Germline trimming cut 6 bases from V and 8 bases from J; bases unmatched to any gene: 12. The germline V gene has CDR1 SQVTM and CDR2 ANQGSEA. The CDR3 is 13 amino acids. The CDR3 DNA follows: TGCAGCGTCCAAAACGACAGGGTGGGCGGCTACACCTTC. Translation: CSVQNDRVGGYTF.

This chain links TRBV6-4 with TRBJ2-3; 13 bases line up with TRBD2. CDR1 MRHNA and CDR2 SNTAGT come from the germline V gene. The CDR3 consists of 17 residues. V shed 8 bases, J shed 4 bases, and the junction held 12 bases outside the gene matches. The CDR3 region is CASSRTSGGANPDTQYF. DNA of the CDR3: TGTGCCAGCTCTCGAACTAGCGGGGGGGCCAATCCAGATACGCAGTATTTT.

The genes are TRBV27 and TRBJ2-5, with 8 positions matching TRBD2. In germline, CDR1 is MNHEY, CDR2 SMNVEV (reference sequence). CDR3 length equals 15 residues. J lost 4 bases, V lost 5 bases, and 9 bases had no gene match. The CDR3 bases are TGTGCCAGCAGTCCCCGGACTAGCAATTTAGAGACCCAGTACTTC. It encodes CASSPRTSNLETQYF.